The sequence of this T cell receptor (beta chain) was determined in a study of regulatory T cells in long-lasting Graves disease. Overall study results and limits: Favoring TRBV28, TRBJ1-2 and TRBJ2-5 was a feature seen in persistent disease.

Building of the TCR beta libraries involved iRepertoire HTBI primers and Arm-PCR of CDR3 regions. The authors' processing: Segment identification across samples yielded 55 to 65 TRBV and fewer than 15 TRBJ segments. TCRdb used MiXCR to reprocess the multiplex PCR reads, holding one entry per CDR3 protein. For this entry, the V and J calls and clone size follow TCRdb and not the study's own pipeline. The table records hundreds of thousands of distinct CDR3 sequences, less than 25% of them present only once. This clonotype has only one observation. No antigen is known for it. Time point specified: persistent/refractory GD, antithyroid drugs over 5 years with positive TRAb. PBMC RNA was the source of the TCR library. Each of the patients was recruited from an endocrinology department situated in Xi'an, China. Per the germline V gene, CDR1 is SGHRS and CDR2 is YFSETQ. Trimming cost V 5 bases and J 4 bases, with 15 bases left between them. The CDR3 runs 14 residues.

This specimen was peripheral blood mononuclear cells (PBMCs), taken when the disease was refractory, from a patient treated with antithyroid drugs. The source of this sequence is a female donor with Graves disease. V usage is TRBV5-1 and J usage is TRBJ1-1; D might be TRBD1 (6 bases). The chain's CDR3 is CASRREGGPTEAFF. CDR3 sequence (DNA): TGCGCCAGCAGACGGGAAGGGGGTCCCACTGAAGCTTTCTTT. Full variable domain (missing parts from reference TRBV5-1 and TRBJ1-1): KAGVTQTPRYLIKTRGQQVTLSCSPISGHRSVSWYQQTPGQGLQFLFEYFSETQRNKGNFPGRFSGRQFSNSRSEMNVSTLELGDSALYLCASRREGGPTEAFFGQGTRLTVV.